A single sample gave rise to the 9 T cell receptor beta chains below, sequenced in a study of cytomegalovirus exposure and HLA in healthy donors. The PCR contained 60 Vbeta and 13 Jbeta primers. Method: immunoSEQ multiplex PCR; TCRdb's copy keeps in-frame clones and lacks some. The sample includes about 120,000 clones, roughly 9% of them seen just once. Sequenced material: PBMCs. These receptor sequences come from a man aged 25 to 40 in good health and CMV-seronegative.

This sequence joins TRBV20-1 and TRBJ2-5; D is possibly TRBD1 (5 bases). The ends were cut back, 6 bases at V and 2 bases at J, with 7 bases in the middle. The CDR3 runs to 11 residues. Germline loops: CDR1 DFQATT, CDR2 SNEGSKA (reference sequence). CDR3 sequence reads: CSADRQETQYF. The CDR3 nucleotides are TGCAGTGCCGACAGACAAGAGACCCAGTACTTC.

The chain uses TRBV7-6 and TRBJ2-5; TRBD2 agrees at 11 bases. V shed 4 bases and J 3 bases; nucleotides not matched to a gene: 7. CDR3 size: 16 residues. CDR1 and CDR2 (germline): SGHVS, FNYEAQ. CDR3 in amino acids: CASSSYSGGAEETQYF. The CDR3 nucleotides read TGTGCCAGCAGCTCTTATAGCGGGGGGGCCGAAGAGACCCAGTACTTC.

V gene TRBV6-5 combines with J gene TRBJ1-3; a weak D match, TRBD1 (6 bases). The CDR3 runs 15 residues. Germline V gene lookup returns CDR1 MNHEY and CDR2 SVGAGI. The ends were cut back, 6 bases at V and 3 bases at J, with 15 bases in the middle. The CDR3 is CASRGGTGFGNTIYF. As DNA, the CDR3 is TGTGCCAGCAGGGGCGGAACAGGGTTTGGAAACACCATATATTTT.

This rearrangement joins TRBV5-5 to TRBJ1-1; tentative D call: TRBD1 (5 bases). Germline CDR1 reads SGHKS; CDR2 reads YYEKEE (reference sequence). The ends were cut back, 4 bases at V and 0 bases at J, with 13 bases in the middle. The CDR3 has 15 residues. The CDR3 nucleotides are TGTGCCAGCAGCACGGGACTAATGATGAACACTGAAGCTTTCTTT. Protein product: CASSTGLMMNTEAFF. Supplemented by reference TRBV5-5 and TRBJ1-1, the full variable domain reads DAGVTQSPTHLIKTRGQQVTLRCSPISGHKSVSWYQQVLGQGPQFIFQYYEKEERGRGNFPDRFSARQFPNYSSELNVNALLLGDSALYLCASSTGLMMNTEAFFGQGTRLTVV.

This clone was seen only a few times. The rearrangement joins TRBV7-2 to TRBJ2-2; 7 bases map to TRBD1. There are 16 residues in the CDR3. The V gene's germline CDR1 is SGHTA and CDR2 FQGNSA. Trimming removed 5 bases from V and 4 bases from J; junction bases left unmatched: 10. CDR3 coding DNA: TGTGCCAGCAGCCACGAAGACAGGGATGTCACCGGGGAGCTGTTTTTT. It encodes CASSHEDRDVTGELFF.

The chain combines TRBV30 with TRBJ2-1; D perhaps matches TRBD1 (6 bases). Germline CDR1 and CDR2: GTSNPN and SVGIG (reference sequence). V was clipped by 8 bases and J by 2 bases, with 13 bases between them. This CDR3 has 13 residues. This CDR3 is CAGRDTTYNEQFF. CDR3 coding DNA: TGTGCCGGACGGGACACAACCTACAATGAGCAGTTCTTC.

The rearrangement joins TRBV15 to TRBJ1-3, with D tentatively TRBD1 (5 bases). Trimming left V 1 base short and J 0 bases short, with 16 bases between. This CDR3 spans 18 amino acids. The germline V gene has CDR1 LNHNV and CDR2 YYDKDF (reference sequence). The CDR3 is CATSRGSTGVSSGNTIYF. The CDR3 DNA sequence: TGTGCCACCAGCAGAGGGTCCACAGGCGTCAGCTCTGGAAACACCATATATTTT.

This clone was seen more than once but under ten times. V usage is TRBV7-9 and J usage is TRBJ2-3, with 8 bases that match TRBD1. The CDR3 length is 16 residues. Unmatched junction bases numbered 5, after V lost 3 bases and J lost 0 bases. Germline loops: CDR1 SEHNR, CDR2 FQNEAQ (reference sequence). CDR3 region: CASSLGQAISTDTQYF. CDR3 in DNA: TGTGCCAGCAGCTTGGGACAGGCTATAAGCACAGATACGCAGTATTTT.

The V gene is TRBV4-3, the J gene TRBJ2-7, with D perhaps matching TRBD2 (5 bases). Germline V CDR1 and CDR2: LGHNA, YSLEER. With 0 bases removed from V and 10 bases from J, the gap between germline ends came to 16 bases. This CDR3 has 14 amino acids. The CDR3 here is CASSQDHGGSPQYF. CDR3 bases: TGCGCCAGCAGCCAAGATCACGGCGGGTCACCTCAGTACTTC.